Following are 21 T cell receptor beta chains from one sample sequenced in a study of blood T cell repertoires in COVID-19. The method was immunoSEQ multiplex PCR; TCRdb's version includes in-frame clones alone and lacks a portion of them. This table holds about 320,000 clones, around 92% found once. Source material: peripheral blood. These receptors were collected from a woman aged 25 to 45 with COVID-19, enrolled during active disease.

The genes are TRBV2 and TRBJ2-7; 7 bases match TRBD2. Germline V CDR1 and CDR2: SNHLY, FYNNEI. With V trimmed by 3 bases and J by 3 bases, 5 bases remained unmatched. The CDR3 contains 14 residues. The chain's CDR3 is CASSERGKVYEQYF. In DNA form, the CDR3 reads TGTGCCAGCAGTGAGCGGGGGAAGGTCTACGAGCAGTACTTC.

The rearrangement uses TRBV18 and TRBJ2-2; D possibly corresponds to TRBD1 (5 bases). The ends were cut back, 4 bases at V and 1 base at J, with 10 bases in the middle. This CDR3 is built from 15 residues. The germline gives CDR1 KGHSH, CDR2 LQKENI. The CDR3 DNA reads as TGTGCCAGCTCACTCGACAGTTTGAACACCGGGGAGCTGTTTTTT. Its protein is CASSLDSLNTGELFF. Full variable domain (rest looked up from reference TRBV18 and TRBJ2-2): NAGVMQNPRHLVRRRGQEARLRCSPMKGHSHVYWYRQLPEEGLKFMVYLQKENIIDESGMPKERFSAEFPKEGPSILRIQQVVRGDSAAYFCASSLDSLNTGELFFGEGSRLTVL.

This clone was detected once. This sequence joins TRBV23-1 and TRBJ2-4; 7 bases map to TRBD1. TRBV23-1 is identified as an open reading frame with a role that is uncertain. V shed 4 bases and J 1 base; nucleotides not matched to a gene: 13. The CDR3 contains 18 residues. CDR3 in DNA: TGCGCCAGCAGTCCAGGACAGGTCATAAGGTGGGCCAAAAACATTCAGTACTTC. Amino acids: CASSPGQVIRWAKNIQYF.

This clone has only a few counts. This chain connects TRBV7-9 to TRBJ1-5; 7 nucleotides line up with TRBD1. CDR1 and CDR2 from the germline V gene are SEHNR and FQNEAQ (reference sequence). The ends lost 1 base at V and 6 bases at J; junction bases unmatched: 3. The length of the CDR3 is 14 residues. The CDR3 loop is CASSLGQGSQPQHF. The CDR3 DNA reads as TGTGCCAGCAGCTTAGGACAGGGCAGTCAGCCCCAGCATTTT.

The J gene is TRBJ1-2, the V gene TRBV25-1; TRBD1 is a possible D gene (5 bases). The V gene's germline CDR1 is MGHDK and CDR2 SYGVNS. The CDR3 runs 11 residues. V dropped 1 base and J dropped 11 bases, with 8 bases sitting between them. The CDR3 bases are TGTGCCAGCAGTGAATTGGGGGGTTACACCTTC. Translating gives CASSELGGYTF.

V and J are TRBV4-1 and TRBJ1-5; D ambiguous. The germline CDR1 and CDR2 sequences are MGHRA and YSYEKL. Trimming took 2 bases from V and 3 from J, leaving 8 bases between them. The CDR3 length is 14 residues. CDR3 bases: TGCGCCAGCAGCCAATTAGGAGACAATCAGCCCCAGCATTTT. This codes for CASSQLGDNQPQHF.

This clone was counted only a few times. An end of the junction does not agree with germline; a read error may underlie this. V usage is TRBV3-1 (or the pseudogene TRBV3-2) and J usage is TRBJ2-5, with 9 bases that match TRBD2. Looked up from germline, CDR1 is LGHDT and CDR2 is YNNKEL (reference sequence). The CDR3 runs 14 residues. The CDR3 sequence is CASRQAGGKETQYF. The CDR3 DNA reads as TGTGCCAGCAGACAAGCGGGGGGTAAAGAGACCCAGTACTTC.

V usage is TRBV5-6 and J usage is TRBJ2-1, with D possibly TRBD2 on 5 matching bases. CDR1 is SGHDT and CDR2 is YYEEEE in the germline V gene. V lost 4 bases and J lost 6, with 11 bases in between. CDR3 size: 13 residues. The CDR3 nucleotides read TGTGCCAGCAGCCTGATAGGGAGCAATGAGCAGTTCTTC. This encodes CASSLIGSNEQFF.

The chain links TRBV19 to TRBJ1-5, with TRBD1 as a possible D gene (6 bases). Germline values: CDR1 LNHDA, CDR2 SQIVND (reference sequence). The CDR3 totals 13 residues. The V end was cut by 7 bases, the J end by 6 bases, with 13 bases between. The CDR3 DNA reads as TGTGCCAGTACTAGGGGGACACTTCAGCCCCAGCATTTT. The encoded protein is CASTRGTLQPQHF.

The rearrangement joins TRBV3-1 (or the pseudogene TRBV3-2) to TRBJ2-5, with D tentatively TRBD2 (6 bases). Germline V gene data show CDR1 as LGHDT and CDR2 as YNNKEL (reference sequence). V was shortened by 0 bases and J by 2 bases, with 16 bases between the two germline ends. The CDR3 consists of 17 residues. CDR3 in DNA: TGTGCCAGCAGCCAAGATCTACTAGCCTCAACACAAGAGACCCAGTACTTC. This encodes CASSQDLLASTQETQYF.

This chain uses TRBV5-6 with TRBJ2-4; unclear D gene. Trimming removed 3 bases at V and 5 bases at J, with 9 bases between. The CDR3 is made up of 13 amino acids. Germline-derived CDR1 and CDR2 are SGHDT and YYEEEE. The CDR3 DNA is TGTGCCAGCAGCTATAGTACCGAAAACATTCAGTACTTC. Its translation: CASSYSTENIQYF.

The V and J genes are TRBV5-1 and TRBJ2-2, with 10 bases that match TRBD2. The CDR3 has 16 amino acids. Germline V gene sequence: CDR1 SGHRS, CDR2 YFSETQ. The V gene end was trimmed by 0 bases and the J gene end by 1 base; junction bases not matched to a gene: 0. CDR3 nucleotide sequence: TGCGCCAGCAGCTTGGGACTAGCGGGGAACACCGGGGAGCTGTTTTTT. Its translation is CASSLGLAGNTGELFF.

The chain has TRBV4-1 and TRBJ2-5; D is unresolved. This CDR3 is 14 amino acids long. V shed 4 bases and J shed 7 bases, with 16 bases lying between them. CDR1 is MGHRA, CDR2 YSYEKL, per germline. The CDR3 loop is CASSPGEPAGTQYF. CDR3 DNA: TGCGCCAGCAGCCCCGGAGAGCCCGCTGGGACCCAGTACTTC.

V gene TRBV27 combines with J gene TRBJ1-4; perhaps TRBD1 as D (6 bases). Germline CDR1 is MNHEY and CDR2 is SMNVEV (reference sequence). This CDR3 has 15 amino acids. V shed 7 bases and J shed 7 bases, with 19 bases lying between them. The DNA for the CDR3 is TGTGCCAGCACCCCGCGGGGGGGGCAAGGTGAAAAACTGTTTTTT. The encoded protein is CASTPRGGQGEKLFF. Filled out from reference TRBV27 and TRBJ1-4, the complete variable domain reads EAQVTQNPRYLITVTGKKLTVTCSQNMNHEYMSWYRQDPGLGLRQIYYSMNVEVTDKGDVPEGYKVSRKEKRNFPLILESPSPNQTSLYFCASTPRGGQGEKLFFGSGTQLSVL.

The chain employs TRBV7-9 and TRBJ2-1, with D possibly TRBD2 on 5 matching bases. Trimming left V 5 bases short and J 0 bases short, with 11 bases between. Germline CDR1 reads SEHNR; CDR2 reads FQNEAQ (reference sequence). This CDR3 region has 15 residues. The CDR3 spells CASSGRLSSYNEQFF. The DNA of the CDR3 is TGTGCCAGCAGCGGAAGACTAAGCTCCTACAATGAGCAGTTCTTC.

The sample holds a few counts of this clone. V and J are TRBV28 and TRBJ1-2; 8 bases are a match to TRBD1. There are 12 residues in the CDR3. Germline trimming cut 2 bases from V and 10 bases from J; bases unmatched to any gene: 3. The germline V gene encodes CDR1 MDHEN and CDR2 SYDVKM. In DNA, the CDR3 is TGTGCCAGCAGTTTACAACAGGGGGACTACACCTTC. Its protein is CASSLQQGDYTF.

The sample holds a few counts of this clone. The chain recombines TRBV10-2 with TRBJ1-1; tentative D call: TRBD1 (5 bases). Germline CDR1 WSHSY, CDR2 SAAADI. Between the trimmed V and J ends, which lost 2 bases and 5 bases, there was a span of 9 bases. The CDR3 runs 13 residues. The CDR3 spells CASSEGGRTEAFF. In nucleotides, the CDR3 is TGCGCCAGCAGTGAGGGGGGGAGGACTGAAGCTTTCTTT.

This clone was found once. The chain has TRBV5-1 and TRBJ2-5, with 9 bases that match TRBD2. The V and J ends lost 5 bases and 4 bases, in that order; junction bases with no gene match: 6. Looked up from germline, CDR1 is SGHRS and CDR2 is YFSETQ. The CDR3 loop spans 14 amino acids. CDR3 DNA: TGCGCCAGCAGGGGCGGGGGGGCCGGAGAGACCCAGTACTTC. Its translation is CASRGGGAGETQYF. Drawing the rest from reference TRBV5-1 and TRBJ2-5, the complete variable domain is KAGVTQTPRYLIKTRGQQVTLSCSPISGHRSVSWYQQTPGQGLQFLFEYFSETQRNKGNFPGRFSGRQFSNSRSEMNVSTLELGDSALYLCASRGGGAGETQYFGPGTRLLVL.

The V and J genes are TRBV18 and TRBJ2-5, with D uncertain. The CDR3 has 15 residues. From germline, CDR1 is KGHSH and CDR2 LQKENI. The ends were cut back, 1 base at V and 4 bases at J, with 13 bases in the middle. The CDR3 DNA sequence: TGTGCCAGCTCACCACTACAGCACTTGGGAGAGACCCAGTACTTC. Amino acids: CASSPLQHLGETQYF.

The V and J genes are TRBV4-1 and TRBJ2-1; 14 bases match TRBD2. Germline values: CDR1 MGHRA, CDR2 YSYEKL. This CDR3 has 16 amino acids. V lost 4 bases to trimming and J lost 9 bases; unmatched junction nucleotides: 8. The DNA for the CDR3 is TGCGCCAGCAGCCCTTCAGGGACTAGCGGGGGAAGTGAGCAGTTCTTC. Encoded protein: CASSPSGTSGGSEQFF.

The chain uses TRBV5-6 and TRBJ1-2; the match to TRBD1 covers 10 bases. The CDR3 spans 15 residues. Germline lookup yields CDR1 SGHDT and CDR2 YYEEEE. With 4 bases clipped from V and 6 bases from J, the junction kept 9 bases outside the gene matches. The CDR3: CASSTGTGVRDGYTF. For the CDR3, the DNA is TGTGCCAGCAGCACCGGGACAGGGGTTAGGGATGGCTACACCTTC.